This passage covers 10 T cell receptor beta chains from one sample sequenced in a study of OX40 agonist ivuxolimab in advanced cancers. The method was immunoSEQ multiplex PCR; TCRdb's version includes in-frame clones alone and lacks a portion of them. This sample has fewer than 25,000 clones; 65% to 85% occur once, and the top ten carry roughly 36%. Source: CD4+ or CD8+ T cells sorted from blood, taken in a trial of the OX40 agonist ivuxolimab. Receptors were obtained from an adult with an advanced solid tumor such as melanoma, head and neck, liver or kidney cancer.

This chain uses TRBV10-3 with TRBJ1-1; maybe TRBD1 (6 bases). This CDR3 comprises 12 residues. V lost 10 bases to trimming and J lost 0 bases, with 9 bases between them. Germline V gene data show CDR1 as ENHRY and CDR2 as SYGVKD. For the CDR3, the DNA is TGTGCCACCGGACAGTTGAACACTGAAGCTTTCTTT. It translates to CATGQLNTEAFF.

The chain is built from TRBV15 and TRBJ1-3, with unresolved D. V was trimmed by 1 base and J by 0 bases, leaving 13 bases between them. Germline CDR1 reads LNHNV; CDR2 reads YYDKDF (reference sequence). The CDR3 contains 17 residues. DNA for the CDR3: TGTGCCACCAGCAGAGGCGGCAGCCCGAGCTCTGGAAACACCATATATTTT. Its translation: CATSRGGSPSSGNTIYF.

The chain combines TRBV5-6 with TRBJ2-2; D is uncertain. Germline V CDR1 and CDR2: SGHDT, YYEEEE. Trimming left V 3 bases short and J 7 bases short, with 25 bases between. This CDR3 contains 18 residues. CDR3 region: CASSSLSRTAAFRGELFF. As DNA, the CDR3 is TGTGCCAGCAGCTCGCTATCTCGGACGGCCGCGTTTCGCGGGGAGCTGTTTTTT.

The V and J genes are TRBV6-6 and TRBJ2-1, with D unresolved. Germline values: CDR1 MNHNY, CDR2 SVGAGI (reference sequence). There are 12 residues in the CDR3. V gave up 2 bases and J gave up 8 bases, with 7 bases separating them. CDR3 bases: TGTGCCAGCAGTTACACGGCCGATGAGCAGTTCTTC. The encoded protein is CASSYTADEQFF.

The chain uses TRBV6-4 and TRBJ2-3, with TRBD2 as a possible D gene (6 bases). Looked up from germline, CDR1 is MRHNA and CDR2 is SNTAGT. This CDR3 is 11 amino acids long. The ends were cut back, 8 bases at V and 7 bases at J, with 10 bases in the middle. Written as DNA, the CDR3 is TGTGCCAGCGCGGAGGGGAATACGCAGTATTTT. This translates into CASAEGNTQYF.

The chain combines TRBV19 with TRBJ1-1, with D maybe TRBD1 (5 bases). The germline V gene encodes CDR1 LNHDA and CDR2 SQIVND (reference sequence). CDR3 size: 12 residues. The V and J ends lost 6 bases and 5 bases respectively, with 10 bases between them. The CDR3: CASRPGRTEAFF. In DNA form, the CDR3 reads TGTGCCAGTAGACCGGGACGAACTGAAGCTTTCTTT.

The CDR3 bases are TGTGCCAGCAGCTTAGCGGCGTGGGGTAGCAATGAGCAGTTCTTC. Protein: CASSLAAWGSNEQFF. The chain has TRBV7-8 and TRBJ2-1; D is ambiguous. V lost 0 bases and J lost 6, with 12 bases in between. This CDR3 contains 15 residues. The germline gives CDR1 SGHVS, CDR2 FQNEAQ. The variable domain in full, with the rest retrieved from reference TRBV7-8 and TRBJ2-1, is GAGVSQSPRYKVAKRGQDVALRCDPISGHVSLFWYQQALGQGPEFLTYFQNEAQLDKSGLPSDRFFAERPEGSVSTLKIQRTQQEDSAVYLCASSLAAWGSNEQFFGPGTRLTVL.

This sequence joins TRBV4-3 and TRBJ2-7; D assignment may be TRBD1 or TRBD2 (5 bases each). Germline V gene data show CDR1 as LGHNA and CDR2 as YSLEER. V gave up 3 bases and J gave up 0 bases, with 12 bases separating them. The CDR3 runs to 15 residues. Written as DNA, the CDR3 is TGCGCCAGCAGCCAGGGGACGGAGCTCTCCTACGAGCAGTACTTC. Translation gives CASSQGTELSYEQYF.

The chain couples TRBV11-2 to TRBJ2-7; 16 nucleotides match TRBD2. After removal of 2 bases from V and 6 bases from J, the junction contained 10 bases not matched to a gene. The length of the CDR3 is 18 residues. The germline CDR1 and CDR2 sequences are SGHAT and FQNNGV. In DNA form, the CDR3 reads TGTGCCAGCAGCTTATGGGGACTAGCGGGAGGGCCTTCCGGCGAGCAGTACTTC. Its translation is CASSLWGLAGGPSGEQYF.

The chain carries TRBV11-2 and TRBJ2-7; 11 bases are a match to TRBD1. The CDR3 extends over 17 amino acids. V was clipped by 8 bases and J by 3 bases; unmatched bases: 15. Germline assignment: CDR1 SGHAT and CDR2 FQNNGV. CDR3: CASGGEDRGRRIYEQYF. The CDR3 coding sequence is TGTGCCAGCGGGGGAGAGGACAGGGGGCGCCGAATCTACGAGCAGTACTTC.